Listed below are T cell receptor beta chains from one sample, sequenced in a study of radiotherapy plus CTLA-4 blockade in lung cancer. The data were produced by immunoSEQ multiplex PCR, yet TCRdb's version contains in-frame clones alone and is incomplete. The table shows about 100,000 clones, with 83% occurring only once. This specimen consisted of peripheral blood, obtained from a patient treated with radiotherapy plus ipilimumab. These receptors came from a human donor with non-small cell lung cancer who had stable disease on radiotherapy plus ipilimumab. CDR3s include the opening cysteine and the closing phenylalanine or tryptophan. A D gene is named only where the DNA matches it firmly. Where a row states a size, it is once, few, many or the class of an expanded clone; other rows omit it.

TRBV5-1	TRBD2	NA	TRBJ2-1	TGCGCCAGCAGCTTGGTACCAAGCGGGGGCGGACTAGGGGGGGCGAATGAGCAGTTCTTC	CASSLVPSGGGLGGANEQFF
TRBV6-6	NA	once	TRBJ2-7	TGTGCCAGCACCCTAGGAGGAGGCGAGCAGTACTTC	CASTLGGGEQYF
TRBV10-1	TRBD1	NA	TRBJ2-7	TGCGCCAGCAGTAAAGCCAGCAGGGGGTACGAGCAGTACTTC	CASSKASRGYEQYF
TRBV19	NA	few	TRBJ2-4	TGTGCCAGTAGTATAGATCAGAGGATAAAGAACATTCAGTACTTC	CASSIDQRIKNIQYF
TRBV4-1	NA	NA	TRBJ2-6	TGCGCCAGCAGCCGGGCCGGGCCAGGGGCAGGCTCTGGGGCCAACGTCCTGACTTTC	CASSRAGPGAGSGANVLTF
TRBV14	NA	few	TRBJ2-7	TGTGCCAGCAGCCAAGCGAGGGGGCGGGAATCCTACGAGCAGTACTTC	CASSQARGRESYEQYF
TRBV6-5	NA	NA	TRBJ2-7	TGTGCCAGCAGTTTGTTAGCGGAGCAGTACTTC	CASSLLAEQYF
TRBV18	TRBD2	NA	TRBJ2-3	TGTGCCAGCTCACCACGACTAGCGGGAGGAACAGATACGCAGTATTTT	CASSPRLAGGTDTQYF
TRBV6-5	NA	NA	TRBJ2-7	TGTGCCAGCAGTTACGGGGTAGGGGCAACCTACGAGCAGTACTTC	CASSYGVGATYEQYF
TRBV4-1	TRBD1	NA	TRBJ1-4	TGCGCCAGCAGCCAACCCCGGACAGGGCGTAATGAAAAACTGTTTTTT	CASSQPRTGRNEKLFF
TRBV6-1	NA	few	TRBJ1-3	TGTGCCAGCAGTGAATTACGGTCGGGGAGGGGAAACACCATATATTTT	CASSELRSGRGNTIYF
TRBV6-6	TRBD2	NA	TRBJ2-7	TGTGCCAGCAGTTACTCCGGGGGGACCTACGAGCAGTACTTC	CASSYSGGTYEQYF
TRBV19	NA	NA	TRBJ1-1	TGTGCCACCCTCAAACCGGGGGCGAAGACTGAAGCTTTCTTT	CATLKPGAKTEAFF
TRBV14	TRBD1	NA	TRBJ1-6	TGTGCCAGCAGCCCACAAACAGGGGCAGGGTATAATTCACCCCTCCACTTT	CASSPQTGAGYNSPLHF
TRBV6-1	NA	NA	TRBJ1-2	TGTGCCAGCACCCCAAGGGGGGTTACCTATGGCTACACCTTC	CASTPRGVTYGYTF
TRBV7-9	NA	NA	TRBJ1-5	TGTGCCAGCTCCGGGGAAGGGGCCCTTAGCAATCAGCCCCAGCATTTT	CASSGEGALSNQPQHF
TRBV5-1	NA	NA	TRBJ2-7	TGCGCCAGCAGCACGGACATTATGGACGAGCAGTACTTC	CASSTDIMDEQYF
TRBV2	TRBD1	NA	TRBJ2-3	TGTGCCAGCAGTGAAGGGACAGGGACGGGCACAGATACGCAGTATTTT	CASSEGTGTGTDTQYF
TRBV27	NA	NA	TRBJ1-5	TGTGCCAGCAGTTTGGGGGGTGGGAGCAATCAGCCCCAGCATTTT	CASSLGGGSNQPQHF
TRBV9	TRBD2	few	TRBJ2-1	TGTGCCAGCAGCGTAGCGGGGGGGCTGGGAAATGAGCAGTTCTTC	CASSVAGGLGNEQFF
TRBV5-5	NA	NA	TRBJ2-7	TGTGCCTCCCGGGCGGGAACGACGGACGAGCAGTACTTC	CASRAGTTDEQYF
TRBV11-1	NA	NA	TRBJ2-7	TGTGCCAGCAGCTTCAGTAGAGAGCAGTACTTC	CASSFSREQYF
TRBV18	TRBD1	NA	TRBJ1-1	TGTGCCAGCTCACCACGGGGGACAGGGAACACTGAAGCTTTCTTT	CASSPRGTGNTEAFF
TRBV10-1	NA	NA	TRBJ2-7	TGCGCCAGCAGTGAGTCGAAGTTGGGACTTCCGACCTCCTACGAGCAGTACTTC	CASSESKLGLPTSYEQYF